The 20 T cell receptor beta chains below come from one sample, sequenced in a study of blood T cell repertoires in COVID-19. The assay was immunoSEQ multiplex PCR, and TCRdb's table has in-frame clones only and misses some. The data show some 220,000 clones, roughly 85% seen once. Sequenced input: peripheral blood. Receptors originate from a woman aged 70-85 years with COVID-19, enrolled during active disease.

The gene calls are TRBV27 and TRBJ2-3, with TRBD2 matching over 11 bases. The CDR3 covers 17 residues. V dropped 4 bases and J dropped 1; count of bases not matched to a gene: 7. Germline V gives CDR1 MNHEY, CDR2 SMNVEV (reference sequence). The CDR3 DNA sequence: TGTGCCAGCAGTTCAGAACTGGGACTAGCGGGCACAGATACGCAGTATTTT. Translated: CASSSELGLAGTDTQYF.

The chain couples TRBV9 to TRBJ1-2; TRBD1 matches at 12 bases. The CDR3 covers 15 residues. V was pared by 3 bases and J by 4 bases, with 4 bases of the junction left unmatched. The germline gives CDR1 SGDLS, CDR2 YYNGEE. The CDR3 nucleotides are TGTGCCAGCAGCGAGGGGACAGGGGGCGTCTATGGCTACACCTTC. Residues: CASSEGTGGVYGYTF.

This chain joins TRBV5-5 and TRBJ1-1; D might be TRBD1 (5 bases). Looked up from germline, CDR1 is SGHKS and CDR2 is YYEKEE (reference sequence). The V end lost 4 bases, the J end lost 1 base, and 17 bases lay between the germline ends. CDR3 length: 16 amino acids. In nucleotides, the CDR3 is TGTGCCAGCAGCCCGGGGCCTGGAGGGCGGAACACTGAAGCTTTCTTT. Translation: CASSPGPGGRNTEAFF.

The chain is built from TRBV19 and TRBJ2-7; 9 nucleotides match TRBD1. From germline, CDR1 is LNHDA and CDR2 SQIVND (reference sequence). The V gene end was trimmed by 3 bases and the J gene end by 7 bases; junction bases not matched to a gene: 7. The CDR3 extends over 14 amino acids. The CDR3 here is CASSMDRGGPEQYF. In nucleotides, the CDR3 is TGTGCCAGTAGTATGGACAGGGGAGGTCCAGAGCAGTACTTC.

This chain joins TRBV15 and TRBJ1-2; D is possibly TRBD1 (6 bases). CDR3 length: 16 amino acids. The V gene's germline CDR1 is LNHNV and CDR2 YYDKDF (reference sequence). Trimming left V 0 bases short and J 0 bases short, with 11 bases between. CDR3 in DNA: TGTGCCACCAGCAGAGAGGCCCCAGGGGCTAACTATGGCTACACCTTC. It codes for CATSREAPGANYGYTF.

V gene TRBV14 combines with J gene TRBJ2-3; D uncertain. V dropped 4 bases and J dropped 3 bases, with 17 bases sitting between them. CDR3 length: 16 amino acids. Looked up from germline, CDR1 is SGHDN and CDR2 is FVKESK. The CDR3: CASSPFQNPLTDTQYF. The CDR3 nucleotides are TGTGCCAGCAGCCCCTTCCAAAACCCCCTAACAGATACGCAGTATTTT.

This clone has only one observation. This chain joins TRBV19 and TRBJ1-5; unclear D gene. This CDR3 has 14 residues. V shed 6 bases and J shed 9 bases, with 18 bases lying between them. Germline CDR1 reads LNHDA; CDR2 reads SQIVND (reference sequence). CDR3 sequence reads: CASSEETYGAPQHF. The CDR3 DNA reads TGTGCCAGTAGCGAGGAGACTTATGGTGCGCCCCAGCATTTT. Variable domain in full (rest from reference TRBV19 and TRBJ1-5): DGGITQSPKYLFRKEGQNVTLSCEQNLNHDAMYWYRQDPGQGLRLIYYSQIVNDFQKGDIAEGYSVSREKKESFPLTVTSAQKNPTAFYLCASSEETYGAPQHFGDGTRLSIL.

The CDR3 reads CASSLLHRGNQPQHF. The CDR3, as DNA: TGTGCCAGCAGCTTGCTTCACAGGGGAAATCAGCCCCAGCATTTT. The chain has TRBV5-6 and TRBJ1-5; 7 bases fit TRBD1. This CDR3 region has 15 residues. The germline V gene has CDR1 SGHDT and CDR2 YYEEEE. V shed 1 base and J 4 bases; nucleotides not matched to a gene: 5.

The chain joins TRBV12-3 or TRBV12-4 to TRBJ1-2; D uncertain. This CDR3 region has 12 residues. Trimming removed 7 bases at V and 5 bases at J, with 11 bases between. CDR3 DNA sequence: TGTGCCAGCAACCCGGGTCGATATGGCTACACCTTC. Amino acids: CASNPGRYGYTF.

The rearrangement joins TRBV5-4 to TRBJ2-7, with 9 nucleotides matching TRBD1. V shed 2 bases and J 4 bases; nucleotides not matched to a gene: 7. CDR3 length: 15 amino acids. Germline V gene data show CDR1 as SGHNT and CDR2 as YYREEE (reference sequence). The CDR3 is CASSFPGQGWYEQYF. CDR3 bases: TGTGCCAGCAGCTTCCCGGGACAGGGATGGTACGAGCAGTACTTC.

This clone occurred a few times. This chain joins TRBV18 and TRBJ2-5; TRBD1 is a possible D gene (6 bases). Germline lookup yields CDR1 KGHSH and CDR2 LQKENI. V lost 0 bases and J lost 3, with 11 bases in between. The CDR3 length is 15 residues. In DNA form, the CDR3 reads TGTGCCAGCTCACCACCGCACAGGGCGAAAGAGACCCAGTACTTC. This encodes CASSPPHRAKETQYF.

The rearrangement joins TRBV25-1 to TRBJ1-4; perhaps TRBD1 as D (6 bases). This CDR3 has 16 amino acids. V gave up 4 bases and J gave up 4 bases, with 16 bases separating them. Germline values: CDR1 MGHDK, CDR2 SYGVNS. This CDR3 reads CASSARTATVNEKLFF. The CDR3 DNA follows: TGTGCCAGCAGTGCCCGGACAGCGACTGTTAATGAAAAACTGTTTTTT.

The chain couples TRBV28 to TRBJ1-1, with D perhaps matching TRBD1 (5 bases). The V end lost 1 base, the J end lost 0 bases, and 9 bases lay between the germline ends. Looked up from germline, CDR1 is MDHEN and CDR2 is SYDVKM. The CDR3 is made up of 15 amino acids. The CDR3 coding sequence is TGTGCCAGCAGTTTATTCGGGGGGATGAACACTGAAGCTTTCTTT. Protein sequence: CASSLFGGMNTEAFF.

CDR3 sequence: CASSSTSGGTETQYF. DNA for the CDR3: TGTGCCAGCAGCTCGACTAGCGGGGGAACGGAGACCCAGTACTTC. The gene calls are TRBV2 and TRBJ2-5; 12 bases map to TRBD2. J lost 5 bases, V lost 6 bases, and 7 bases had no gene match. Germline-derived CDR1 and CDR2 are SNHLY and FYNNEI. The CDR3 has 15 residues.

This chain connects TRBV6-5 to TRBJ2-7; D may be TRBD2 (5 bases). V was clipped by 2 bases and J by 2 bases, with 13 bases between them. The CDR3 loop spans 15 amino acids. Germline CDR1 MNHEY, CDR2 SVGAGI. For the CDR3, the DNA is TGTGCCAGCAGTTACGGACTGGATGCGGCCTACGAGCAGTACTTC. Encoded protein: CASSYGLDAAYEQYF.

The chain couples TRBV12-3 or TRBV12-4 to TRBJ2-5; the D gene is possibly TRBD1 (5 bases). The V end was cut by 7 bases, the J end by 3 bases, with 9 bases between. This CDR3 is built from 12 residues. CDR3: CASKGHEETQYF. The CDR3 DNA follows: TGTGCCAGCAAAGGACACGAAGAGACCCAGTACTTC.

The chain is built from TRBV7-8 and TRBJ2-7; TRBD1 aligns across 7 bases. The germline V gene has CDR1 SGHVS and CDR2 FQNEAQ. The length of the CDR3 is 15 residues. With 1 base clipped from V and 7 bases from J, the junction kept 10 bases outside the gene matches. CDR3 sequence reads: CASSLEDRRVREQYF. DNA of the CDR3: TGTGCCAGCAGCTTAGAGGACAGGAGAGTACGAGAGCAGTACTTC.

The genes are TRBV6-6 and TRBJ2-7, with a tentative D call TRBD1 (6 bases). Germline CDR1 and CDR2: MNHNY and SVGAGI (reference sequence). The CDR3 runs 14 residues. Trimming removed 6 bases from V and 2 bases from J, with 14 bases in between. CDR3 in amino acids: CASSKLGQTYEQYF. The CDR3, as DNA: TGTGCCAGCAGCAAGCTAGGACAGACCTACGAGCAGTACTTC.

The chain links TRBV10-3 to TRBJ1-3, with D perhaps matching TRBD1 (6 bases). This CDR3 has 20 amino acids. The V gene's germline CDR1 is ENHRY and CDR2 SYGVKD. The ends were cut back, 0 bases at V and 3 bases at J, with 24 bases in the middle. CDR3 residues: CAISESPSGWAGVDGNTIYF. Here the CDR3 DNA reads TGTGCCATCAGTGAGTCACCGTCCGGGTGGGCAGGGGTCGATGGAAACACCATATATTTT.

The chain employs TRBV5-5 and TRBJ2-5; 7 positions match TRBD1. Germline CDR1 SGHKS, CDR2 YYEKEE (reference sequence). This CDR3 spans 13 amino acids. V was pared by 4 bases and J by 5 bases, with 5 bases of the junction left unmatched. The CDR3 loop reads CASSPQGLETQYF. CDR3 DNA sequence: TGTGCCAGCAGCCCACAGGGGCTGGAGACCCAGTACTTC.